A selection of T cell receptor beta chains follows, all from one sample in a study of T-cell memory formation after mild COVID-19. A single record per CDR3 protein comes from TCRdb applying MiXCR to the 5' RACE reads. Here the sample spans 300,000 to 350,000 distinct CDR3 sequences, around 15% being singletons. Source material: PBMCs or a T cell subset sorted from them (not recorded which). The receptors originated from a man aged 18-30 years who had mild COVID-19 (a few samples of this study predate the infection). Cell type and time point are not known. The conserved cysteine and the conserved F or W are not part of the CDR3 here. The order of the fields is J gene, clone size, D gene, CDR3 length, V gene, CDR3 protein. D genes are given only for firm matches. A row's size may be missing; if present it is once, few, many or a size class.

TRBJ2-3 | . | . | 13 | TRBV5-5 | ASSLGFWGPDTQY
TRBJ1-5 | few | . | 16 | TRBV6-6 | ASSYSIAGSTNGQPQH
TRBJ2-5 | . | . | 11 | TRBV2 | ASRQGIGETQY
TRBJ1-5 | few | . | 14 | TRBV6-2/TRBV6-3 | ASSRPGTAVNQPQH
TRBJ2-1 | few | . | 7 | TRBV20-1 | SAVVEQF
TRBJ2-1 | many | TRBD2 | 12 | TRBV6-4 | ASSVQASGNEQF
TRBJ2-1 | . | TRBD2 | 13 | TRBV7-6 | ASSLAERGADEQF
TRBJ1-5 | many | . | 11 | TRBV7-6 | ASSLGQGQPQH
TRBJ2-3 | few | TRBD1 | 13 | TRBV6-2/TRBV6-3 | ASRKDRGREDTQY
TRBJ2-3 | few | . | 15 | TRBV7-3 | ASSPTPRGLGTDTQY
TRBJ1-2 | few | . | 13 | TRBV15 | ATSRDREANYGYT
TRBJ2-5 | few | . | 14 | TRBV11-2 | ASTKGSISGQETQY
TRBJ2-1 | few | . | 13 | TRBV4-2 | ASSAGGRTYNEQF
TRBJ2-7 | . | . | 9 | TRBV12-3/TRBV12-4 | ATSFKGEQY
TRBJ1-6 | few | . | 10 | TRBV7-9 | ASSLHFSPLH
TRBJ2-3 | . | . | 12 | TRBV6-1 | ATPPASSADTQY
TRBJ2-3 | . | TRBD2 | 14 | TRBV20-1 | SARDPASGHTDTQY
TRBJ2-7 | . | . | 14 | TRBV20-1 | SARARGEELYYEQY
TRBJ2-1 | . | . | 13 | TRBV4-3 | ASSHPPAGKSEQF
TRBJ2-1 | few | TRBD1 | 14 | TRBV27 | ASSLSMGQGNNEQF
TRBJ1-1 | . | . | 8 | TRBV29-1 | ILGHPRAF
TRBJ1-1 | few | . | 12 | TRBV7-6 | ASSPRAGNTEAF
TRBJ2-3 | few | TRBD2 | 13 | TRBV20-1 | SAPTASGGGDTQY
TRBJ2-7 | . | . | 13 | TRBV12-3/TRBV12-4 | ASSLRDSMTYEQY
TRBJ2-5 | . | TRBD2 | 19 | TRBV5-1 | ASSSPPPALAGGHTVGTQY
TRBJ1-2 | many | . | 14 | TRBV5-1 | ASSLTGGGANYGYT
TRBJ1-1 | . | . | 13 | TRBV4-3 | ASSQEDRPDTEAF
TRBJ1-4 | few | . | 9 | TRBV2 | ASSQEAGLF
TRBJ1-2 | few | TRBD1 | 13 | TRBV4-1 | ASSQGQGPFYGYT
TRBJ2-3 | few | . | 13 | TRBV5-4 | AVTYRAQPFDTQY
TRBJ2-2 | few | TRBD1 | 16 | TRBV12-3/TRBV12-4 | ASRPALSRDSNTGELF
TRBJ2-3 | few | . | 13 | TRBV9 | ASSLRDTSTDTQY
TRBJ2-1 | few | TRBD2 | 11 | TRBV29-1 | SAASGTYNEQF
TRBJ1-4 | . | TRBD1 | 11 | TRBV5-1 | ASSLGGGEKLF
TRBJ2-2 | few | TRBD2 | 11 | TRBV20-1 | SAGDYQAGELF
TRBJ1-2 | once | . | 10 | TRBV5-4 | ASSRDFPTYT
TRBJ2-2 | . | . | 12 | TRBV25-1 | ASSYSSYTGELF
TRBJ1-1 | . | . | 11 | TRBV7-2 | ASRPPADPEAF
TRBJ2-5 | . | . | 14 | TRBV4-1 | ASSHPPDWAQETQY
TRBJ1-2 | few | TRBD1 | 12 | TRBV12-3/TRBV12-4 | ASSLRTGLSGYT
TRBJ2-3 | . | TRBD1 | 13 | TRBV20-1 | SAPGTGGFTDTQY
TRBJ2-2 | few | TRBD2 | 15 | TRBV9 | ASSAARGGKNTGELF
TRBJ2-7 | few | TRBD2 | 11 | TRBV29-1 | SVELAGPYEQY
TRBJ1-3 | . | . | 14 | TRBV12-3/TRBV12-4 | ASSPRGVLSGNTIY
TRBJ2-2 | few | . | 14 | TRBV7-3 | ASSLVGVSRTGELF
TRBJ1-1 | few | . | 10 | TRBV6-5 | ASFSVWPEAF
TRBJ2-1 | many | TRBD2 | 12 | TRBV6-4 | ASSGLAGNNEQF
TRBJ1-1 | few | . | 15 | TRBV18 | ASSRSSTVYSNTEAF
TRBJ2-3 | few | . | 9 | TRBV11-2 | ASRTRESQY
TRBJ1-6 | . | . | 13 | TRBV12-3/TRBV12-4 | ASSFFGGSDSPLH